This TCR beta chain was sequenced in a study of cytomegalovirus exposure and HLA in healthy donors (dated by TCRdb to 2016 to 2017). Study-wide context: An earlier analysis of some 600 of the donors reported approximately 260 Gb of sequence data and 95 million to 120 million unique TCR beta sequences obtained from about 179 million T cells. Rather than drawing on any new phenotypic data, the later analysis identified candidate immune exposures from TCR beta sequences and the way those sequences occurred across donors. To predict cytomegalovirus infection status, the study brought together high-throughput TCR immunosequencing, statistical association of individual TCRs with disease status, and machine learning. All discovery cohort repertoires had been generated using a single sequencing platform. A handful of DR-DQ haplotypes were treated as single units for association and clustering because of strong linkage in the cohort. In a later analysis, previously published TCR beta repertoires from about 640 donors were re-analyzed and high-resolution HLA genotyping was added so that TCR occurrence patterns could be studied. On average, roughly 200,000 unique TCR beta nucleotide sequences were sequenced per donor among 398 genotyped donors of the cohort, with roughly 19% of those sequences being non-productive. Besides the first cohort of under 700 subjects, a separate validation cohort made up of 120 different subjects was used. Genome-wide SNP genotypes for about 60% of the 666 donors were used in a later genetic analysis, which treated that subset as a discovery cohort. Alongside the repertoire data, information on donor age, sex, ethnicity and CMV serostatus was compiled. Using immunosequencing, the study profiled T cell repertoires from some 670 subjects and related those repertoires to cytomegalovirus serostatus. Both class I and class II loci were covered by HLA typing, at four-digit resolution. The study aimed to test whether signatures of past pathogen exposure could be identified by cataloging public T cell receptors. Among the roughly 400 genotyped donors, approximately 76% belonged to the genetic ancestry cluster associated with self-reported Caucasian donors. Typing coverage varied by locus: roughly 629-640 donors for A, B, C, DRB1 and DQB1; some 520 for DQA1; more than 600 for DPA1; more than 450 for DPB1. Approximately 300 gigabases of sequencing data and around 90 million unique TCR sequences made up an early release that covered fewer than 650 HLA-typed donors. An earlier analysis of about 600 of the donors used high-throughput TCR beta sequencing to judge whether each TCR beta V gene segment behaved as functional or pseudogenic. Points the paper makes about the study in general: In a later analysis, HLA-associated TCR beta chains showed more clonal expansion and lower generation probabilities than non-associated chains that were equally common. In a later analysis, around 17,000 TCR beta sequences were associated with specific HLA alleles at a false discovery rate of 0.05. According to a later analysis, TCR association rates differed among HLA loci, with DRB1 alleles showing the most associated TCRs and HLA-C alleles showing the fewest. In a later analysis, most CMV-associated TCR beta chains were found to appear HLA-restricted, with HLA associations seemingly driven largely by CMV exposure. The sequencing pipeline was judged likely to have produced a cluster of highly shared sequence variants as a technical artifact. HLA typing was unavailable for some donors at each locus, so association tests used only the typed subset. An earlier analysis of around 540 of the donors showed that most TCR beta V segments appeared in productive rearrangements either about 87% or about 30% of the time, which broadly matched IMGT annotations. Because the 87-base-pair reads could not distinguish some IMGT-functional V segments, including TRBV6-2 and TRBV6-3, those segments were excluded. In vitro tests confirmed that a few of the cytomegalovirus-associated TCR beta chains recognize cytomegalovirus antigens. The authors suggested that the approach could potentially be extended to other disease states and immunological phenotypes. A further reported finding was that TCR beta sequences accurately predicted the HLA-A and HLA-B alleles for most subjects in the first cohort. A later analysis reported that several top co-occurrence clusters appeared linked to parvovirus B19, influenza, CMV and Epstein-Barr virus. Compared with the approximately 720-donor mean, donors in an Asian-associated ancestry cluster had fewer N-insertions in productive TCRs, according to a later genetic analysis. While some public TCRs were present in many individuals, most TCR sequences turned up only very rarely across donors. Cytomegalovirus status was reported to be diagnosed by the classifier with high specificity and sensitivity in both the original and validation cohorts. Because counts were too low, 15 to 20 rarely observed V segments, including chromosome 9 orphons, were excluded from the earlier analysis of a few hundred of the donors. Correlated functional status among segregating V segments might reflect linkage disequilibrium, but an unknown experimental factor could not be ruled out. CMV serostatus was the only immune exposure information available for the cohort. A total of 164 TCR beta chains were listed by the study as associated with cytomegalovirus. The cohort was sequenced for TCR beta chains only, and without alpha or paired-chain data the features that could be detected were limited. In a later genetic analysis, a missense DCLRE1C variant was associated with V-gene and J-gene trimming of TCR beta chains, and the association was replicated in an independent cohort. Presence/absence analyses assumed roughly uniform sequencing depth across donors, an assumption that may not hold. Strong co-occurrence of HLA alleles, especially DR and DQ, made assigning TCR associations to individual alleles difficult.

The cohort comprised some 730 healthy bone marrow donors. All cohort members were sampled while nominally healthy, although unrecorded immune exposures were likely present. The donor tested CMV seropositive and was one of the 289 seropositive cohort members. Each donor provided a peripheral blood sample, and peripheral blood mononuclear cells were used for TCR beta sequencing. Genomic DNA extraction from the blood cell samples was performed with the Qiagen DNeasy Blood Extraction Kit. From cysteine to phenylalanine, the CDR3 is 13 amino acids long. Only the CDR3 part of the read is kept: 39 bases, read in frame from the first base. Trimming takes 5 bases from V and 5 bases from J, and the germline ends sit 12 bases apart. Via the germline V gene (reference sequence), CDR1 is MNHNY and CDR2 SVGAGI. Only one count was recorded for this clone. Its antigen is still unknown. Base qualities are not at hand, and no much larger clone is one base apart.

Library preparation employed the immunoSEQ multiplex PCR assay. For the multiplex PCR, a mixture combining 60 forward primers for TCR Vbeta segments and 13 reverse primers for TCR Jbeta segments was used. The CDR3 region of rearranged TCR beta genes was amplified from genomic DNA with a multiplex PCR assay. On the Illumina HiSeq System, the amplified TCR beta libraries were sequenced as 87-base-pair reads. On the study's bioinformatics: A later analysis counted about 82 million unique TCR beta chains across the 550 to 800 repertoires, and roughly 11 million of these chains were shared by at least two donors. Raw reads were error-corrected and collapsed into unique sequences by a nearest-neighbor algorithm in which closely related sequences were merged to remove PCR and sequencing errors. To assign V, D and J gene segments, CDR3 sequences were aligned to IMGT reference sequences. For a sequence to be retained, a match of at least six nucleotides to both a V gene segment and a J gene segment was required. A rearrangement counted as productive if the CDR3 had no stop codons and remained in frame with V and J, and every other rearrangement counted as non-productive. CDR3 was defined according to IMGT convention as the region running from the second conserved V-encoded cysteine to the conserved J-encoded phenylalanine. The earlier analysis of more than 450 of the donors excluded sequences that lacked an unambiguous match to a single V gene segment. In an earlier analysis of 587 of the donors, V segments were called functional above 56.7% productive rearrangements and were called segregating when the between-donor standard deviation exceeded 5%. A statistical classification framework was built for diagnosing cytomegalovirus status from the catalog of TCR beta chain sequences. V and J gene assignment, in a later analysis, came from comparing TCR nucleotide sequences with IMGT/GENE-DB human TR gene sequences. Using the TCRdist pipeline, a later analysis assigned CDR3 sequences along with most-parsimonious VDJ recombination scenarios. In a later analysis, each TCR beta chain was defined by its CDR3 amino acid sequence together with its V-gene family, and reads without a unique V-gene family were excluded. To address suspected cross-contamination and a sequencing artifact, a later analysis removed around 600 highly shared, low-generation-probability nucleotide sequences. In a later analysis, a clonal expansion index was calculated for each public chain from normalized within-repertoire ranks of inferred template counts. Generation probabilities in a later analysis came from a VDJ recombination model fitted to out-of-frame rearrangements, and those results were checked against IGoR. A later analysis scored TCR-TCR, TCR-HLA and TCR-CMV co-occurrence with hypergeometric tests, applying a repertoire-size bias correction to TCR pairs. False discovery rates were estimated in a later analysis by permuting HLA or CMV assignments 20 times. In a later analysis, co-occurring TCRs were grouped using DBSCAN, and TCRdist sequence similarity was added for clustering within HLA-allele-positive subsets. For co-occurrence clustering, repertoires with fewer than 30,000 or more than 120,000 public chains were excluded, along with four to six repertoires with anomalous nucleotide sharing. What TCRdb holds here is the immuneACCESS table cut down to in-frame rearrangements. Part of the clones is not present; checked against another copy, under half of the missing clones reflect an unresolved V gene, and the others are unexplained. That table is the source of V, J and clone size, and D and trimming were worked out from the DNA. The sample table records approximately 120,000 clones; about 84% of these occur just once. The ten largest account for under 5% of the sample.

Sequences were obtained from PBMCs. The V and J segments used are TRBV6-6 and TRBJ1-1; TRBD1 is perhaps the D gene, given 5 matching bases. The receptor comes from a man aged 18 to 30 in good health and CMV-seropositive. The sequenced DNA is TGTGCCAGCAGTCTACAGGTGGGGACTGAAGCTTTCTTT. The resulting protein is CASSLQVGTEAFF.